This T cell receptor beta chain was found in a study of technical replicates of blood from several donors. The germline V gene has CDR1 MNHEY and CDR2 SVGAGI. V shed 6 bases, J shed 5 bases, and the junction held 4 bases outside the gene matches. CDR3 length equals 12 residues. Repertoires were generated with immunoSEQ multiplex PCR, while TCRdb's copy carries only in-frame clones and drops some. Among tens of thousands of clones listed, 92% were seen once. The genes are TRBV6-5 and TRBJ2-7; 7 bases are a match to TRBD1. Sequencing was carried out using T cells isolated from PBMCs. The TCR was taken from a human donor in good health. CDR3 region: CASSWTGNEQYF. In DNA, the CDR3 is TGTGCCAGCAGCTGGACAGGTAACGAGCAGTACTTC.